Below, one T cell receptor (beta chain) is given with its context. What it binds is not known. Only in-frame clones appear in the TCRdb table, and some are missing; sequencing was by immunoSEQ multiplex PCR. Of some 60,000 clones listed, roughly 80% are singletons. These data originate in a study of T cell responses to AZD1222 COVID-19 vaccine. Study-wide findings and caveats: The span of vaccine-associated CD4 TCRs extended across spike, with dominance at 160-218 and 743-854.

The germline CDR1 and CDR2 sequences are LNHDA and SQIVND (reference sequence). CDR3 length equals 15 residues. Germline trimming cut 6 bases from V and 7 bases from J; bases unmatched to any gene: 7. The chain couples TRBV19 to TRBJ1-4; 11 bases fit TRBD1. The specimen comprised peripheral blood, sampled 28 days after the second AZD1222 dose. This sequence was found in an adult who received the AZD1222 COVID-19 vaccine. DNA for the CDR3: TGTGCCAGTAGGGACAGGGGGCCAGGAAGTGAAAAACTGTTTTTT. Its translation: CASRDRGPGSEKLFF.